This section outlines one TCR beta chain sequence together with its context. How the authors handled the data: Estimation of nucleated cell counts was performed using reference gene primer amplification. This table comes from immunoSEQ multiplex PCR, and its TCRdb copy is limited to in-frame clones, with some not included. The V and J calls and clone size were taken over from that table, and D and trimming were inferred from the DNA. The sample lists roughly 120,000 clones, 87% occurring once. The data derive from a study of blood T cell repertoires in COVID-19. Study at large: Samples of COVID-19 (acute and convalescent) were obtained from the United States, Italy and Spain. Sources were T cells, B-cell-depleted T cells, or PBMCs; the material itself was cDNA or gDNA.

The germline gives CDR1 MNHEY, CDR2 SVGEGT. With 3 bases clipped from V and 6 bases from J, the junction kept 6 bases outside the gene matches. The CDR3 sequence is 14 residues long. The sequenced material came from peripheral blood. The chain uses TRBV6-2 or TRBV6-3 and TRBJ2-7, with TRBD1 matching over 9 bases. This sequence originates from a woman in her seventies with acute or convalescent COVID-19. Here the CDR3 DNA reads TGTGCCAGCAGTTATGGGACAGGGACTGGCGAGCAGTACTTC. It encodes CASSYGTGTGEQYF.